This is a list of T cell receptor beta chains from one sample in a study of beta chain features in type 1 diabetes. The protocol was immunoSEQ multiplex PCR, while the TCRdb copy is restricted to in-frame clones and leaves out a portion. The sample consists of fewer than 900,000 clones, roughly 15% of them appearing once. Sequenced material: naive CD4+ T cells from blood. These TCRs come from a woman younger than 30 in good health. Each CDR3 is given with its conserved first and last residue. Not every row has a clone size; where given, it reads once, few, many or a size class.

j_call,v_call,clone_size,cdr3_aa
TRBJ2-1,TRBV29-1,.,CSAGGLVGNEQFF
TRBJ2-7,TRBV7-9,.,CASSLGGRDRAYEQYF
TRBJ2-4,TRBV7-9,.,CASSRGENIQYF
TRBJ2-3,TRBV13,.,CASSQVLQGIADTQYF
TRBJ1-5,TRBV7-2,.,CASSSAPGTANRPQHF
TRBJ2-3,TRBV7-9,.,CASSGLPAGTDTQYF
TRBJ2-3,TRBV9,.,CASGPPTPSLDTQYF
TRBJ2-2,TRBV18,.,CASSPQRETTGELFF
TRBJ1-2,TRBV1,few,CTSSQELGVHRNYGYTF
TRBJ2-1,TRBV6-5,.,CASSYSQRHEQFF
TRBJ1-3,TRBV7-9,.,CASSYGTGGPSGNTIYF
TRBJ2-7,TRBV11-2,few,CASSWYYEQYF
TRBJ2-1,TRBV13,.,CASSPRNIWARSSYNEQFF
TRBJ2-7,TRBV6-6,few,CASSYLGLKASYEQYF
TRBJ2-3,TRBV5-4,few,CASSLEATGDTQYF
TRBJ1-1,TRBV4-3,.,CASSQDIGETEAFF
TRBJ2-1,TRBV7-2,.,CASSLGARTSGYNEQFF
TRBJ2-1,TRBV28,.,CASSSRASGRLGVYEQFF
TRBJ1-4,TRBV28,.,CASSSRAKGEKLFF
TRBJ1-4,TRBV18,few,CASSPLGQVNEKLFF
TRBJ2-7,TRBV10-3,.,CAISGGGNRTYEQYF
TRBJ2-1,TRBV5-1,few,CASSLWRLGNEQFF
TRBJ1-2,TRBV18,few,CASSLTGDGYTF
TRBJ2-7,TRBV7-9,.,CASSSNDRGSPYEQYF
TRBJ1-2,TRBV2,.,CASSEGGEQTYGYTF
TRBJ2-1,TRBV9,few,CASSVAMGRKYNEQFF